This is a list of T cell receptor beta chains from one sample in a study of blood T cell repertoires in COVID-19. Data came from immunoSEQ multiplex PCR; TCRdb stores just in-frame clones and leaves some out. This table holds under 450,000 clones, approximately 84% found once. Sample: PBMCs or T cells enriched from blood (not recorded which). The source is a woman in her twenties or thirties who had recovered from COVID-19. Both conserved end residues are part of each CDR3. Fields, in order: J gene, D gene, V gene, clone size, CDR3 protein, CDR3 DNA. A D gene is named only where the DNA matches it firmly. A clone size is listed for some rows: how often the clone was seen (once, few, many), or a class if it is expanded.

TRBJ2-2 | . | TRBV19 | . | CASKGLRTDTGELFF | TGTGCCAGTAAAGGTCTCCGGACAGACACCGGGGAGCTGTTTTTT
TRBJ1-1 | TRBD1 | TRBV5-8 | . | CASSRWGQGRTEAFF | TGTGCCAGCAGCAGGTGGGGACAGGGGAGAACTGAAGCTTTCTTT
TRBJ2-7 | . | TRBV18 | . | CASSPPTGVREQYF | TGTGCCAGCTCACCACCGACGGGGGTGAGGGAGCAGTACTTC
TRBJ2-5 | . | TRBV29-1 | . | CSVAPRGLETQYF | TGCAGCGTGGCCCCGCGGGGATTAGAGACCCAGTACTTC
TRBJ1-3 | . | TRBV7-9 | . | CASSLLPEDTIYF | TGTGCCAGCAGCTTACTGCCGGAGGACACCATATATTTT
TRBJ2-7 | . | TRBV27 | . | CASSFGGAIGYEQYF | TGTGCCAGCAGCTTCGGTGGGGCGATTGGCTACGAGCAGTACTTC
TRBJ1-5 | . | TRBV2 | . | CASLLGAHSNQPQHF | TGTGCCAGCCTGCTGGGGGCCCATAGCAATCAGCCCCAGCATTTT
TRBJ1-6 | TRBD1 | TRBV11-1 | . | CASSRPGQGASPLHF | TGTGCCAGCAGCCGACCGGGACAGGGGGCTTCACCCCTCCACTTT
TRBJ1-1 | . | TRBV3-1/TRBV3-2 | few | CASSQGGLTEAFF | TGTGCCAGCAGCCAAGGGGGGCTCACTGAAGCTTTCTTT
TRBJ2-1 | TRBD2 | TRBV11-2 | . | CASSSPWGGTRDNEQFF | TGTGCCAGCAGCTCACCTTGGGGGGGGACTAGAGACAATGAGCAGTTCTTC
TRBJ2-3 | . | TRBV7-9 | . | CASSLPRNTQYF | TGTGCCAGCAGCTTACCCAGGAATACGCAGTATTTT
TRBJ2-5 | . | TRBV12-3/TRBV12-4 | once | CASSLDSQETQYF | TGTGCCAGCAGTTTAGACAGCCAAGAGACCCAGTACTTC
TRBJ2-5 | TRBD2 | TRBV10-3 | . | CAISERLASQETQYF | TGTGCCATCAGTGAGAGACTAGCGTCGCAAGAGACCCAGTACTTC
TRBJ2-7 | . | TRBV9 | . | CASSVGEGSYEQYF | TGTGCCAGCAGCGTAGGTGAGGGTTCCTACGAGCAGTACTTC
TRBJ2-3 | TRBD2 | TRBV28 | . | CASSLGTITSTDTQYF | TGTGCCAGCAGTTTGGGGACTATCACTAGCACAGATACGCAGTATTTT
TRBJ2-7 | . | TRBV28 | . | CASRRGNEQYF | TGTGCCAGCAGGCGAGGGAACGAGCAGTACTTC
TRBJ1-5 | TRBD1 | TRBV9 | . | CASSGPGQDQPQHF | TGTGCCAGCAGCGGCCCGGGACAGGATCAGCCCCAGCATTTT
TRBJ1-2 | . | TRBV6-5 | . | CASSYGAGSYTF | TGTGCCAGCAGTTACGGGGCAGGGAGCTACACCTTC
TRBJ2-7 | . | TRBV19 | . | CASSQAGTYEQYF | TGTGCCAGTAGCCAAGCGGGTACCTACGAGCAGTACTTC
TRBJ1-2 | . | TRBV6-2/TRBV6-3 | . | CASSYIGTRANYGYTF | TGTGCCAGCAGTTACATAGGGACACGAGCTAACTATGGCTACACCTTC
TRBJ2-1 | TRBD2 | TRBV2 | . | CASGGLSGDNEQFF | TGTGCCAGCGGGGGACTAAGCGGTGACAATGAGCAGTTCTTC